The source of this TCR beta chain is a study of T cell clonality in common variable immunodeficiency. Sequenced by immunoSEQ multiplex PCR; TCRdb stores in-frame clones only, minus some. There are more than 65,000 clones in the sample, none observed a single time. This clone was picked up many times. The read gets to within 3 residues of the CDR3 end, and the germline J gene fills in the rest. The CDR3 extends over 16 amino acids. Germline CDR1 KGHDR, CDR2 SFDVKD. Trimming cost V 4 bases and J 2 bases; bases outside gene matches: 8. The sample consisted of peripheral blood mononuclear cells. This chain connects TRBV24-1 to TRBJ2-3, with TRBD1 matching 7 bases. This TCR was recovered from a person aged 18 to 70 in good health. The covered CDR3 bases are TGTGCCACCAGTGACCCCAGGACAGGCTCCACAGATACG. Its protein product is CATSDPRTGSTDT. The whole CDR3 sequence reads CATSDPRTGSTDTQYF.